The 13 T cell receptor beta chains given below trace back to one sample, sequenced in a study of T cell responses to AZD1222 COVID-19 vaccine. TCRdb keeps only in-frame clones here, not all; method: immunoSEQ multiplex PCR. In all, the sample yields over 120,000 clones. Sequencing was carried out using peripheral blood. The receptors originated from an adult in good health.

V usage is TRBV21-1 and J usage is TRBJ1-5; the table's D call of TRBD1 was not tested on the DNA. TRBV21-1 is a known pseudogene. This CDR3 has 18 residues. Written as DNA, the CDR3 is TGTGCCAGCAGCAGAATAAGACAGGGGATCCCACATTATCAGCCCCAGCATTTT. Its translation: CASSRIRQGIPHYQPQHF.

The J gene is TRBJ1-3, the V gene TRBV20-1; TRBD1 aligns across 7 bases. Germline V CDR1 and CDR2: DFQATT, SNEGSKA (reference sequence). V lost 3 bases and J lost 3; bases outside the gene matches: 5. The CDR3 loop spans 14 amino acids. The CDR3 protein is CSASPRGFGNTIYF. CDR3 nucleotide sequence: TGCAGTGCTAGTCCCAGGGGGTTTGGAAACACCATATATTTT.

V and J are TRBV12-3 or TRBV12-4 and TRBJ1-1; D call uncertain. The CDR3 consists of 13 residues. Trimming left V 3 bases short and J 2 bases short, with 7 bases between. The CDR3 DNA reads as TGTGCCAGCAGTTTTCACTTAAACACTGAAGCTTTCTTT. This translates into CASSFHLNTEAFF.

This chain links TRBV3-1 (or the pseudogene TRBV3-2) with TRBJ1-2; 7 bases are shared with TRBD1. With 8 bases clipped from V and 1 base from J, the junction kept 10 bases outside the gene matches. Germline CDR1 is LGHDT and CDR2 is YNNKEL (reference sequence). The CDR3 has 15 amino acids. DNA for the CDR3: TGTGCCAGCTACCATACAGGGGAGGGTAACTATGGCTACACCTTC. Protein product: CASYHTGEGNYGYTF.

This rearrangement joins TRBV6-5 to TRBJ1-6; weak D call: TRBD1 (5 bases). Germline CDR1 and CDR2: MNHEY and SVGAGI. The CDR3 extends over 13 amino acids. With 7 bases removed from V and 6 bases from J, the gap between germline ends came to 10 bases. The CDR3 protein is CASMRDGNSPLHF. The DNA for the CDR3 is TGTGCCAGCATGAGGGACGGTAATTCACCCCTCCACTTT.

The rearrangement links TRBV23-1 to TRBJ2-2; TRBD1 agrees at 12 bases. TRBV23-1 belongs to the ORF category, with a function that is uncertain. V gave up 2 bases and J gave up 4 bases; unmatched junction bases: 17. CDR3 length: 21 amino acids. Written as DNA, the CDR3 is TGCGCCAGCAGTCAAGCTATCCGGGACAGGGGGCTCACAGAGAGCACCGGGGAGCTGTTTTTT. This gives the protein CASSQAIRDRGLTESTGELFF.

V usage is TRBV28 and J usage is TRBJ1-2; D call uncertain. V shed 2 bases and J shed 1 base, with 14 bases lying between them. Looked up from germline, CDR1 is MDHEN and CDR2 is SYDVKM. CDR3 size: 16 residues. CDR3 DNA: TGTGCCAGCAGTTTAACGGCCTTACAGATTAACTATGGCTACACCTTC. Translating gives CASSLTALQINYGYTF.

The chain combines TRBV19 with TRBJ1-6; TRBD1 matches at 7 bases. The CDR3 is 15 amino acids. Looked up from germline, CDR1 is LNHDA and CDR2 is SQIVND (reference sequence). Trimming took 4 bases from V and 8 from J; bases not matched to a gene: 8. The CDR3 here is CASSKVETGDSPLHF. In DNA, the CDR3 is TGTGCCAGTAGTAAGGTCGAAACAGGGGATTCACCCCTCCACTTT.

The chain has TRBV5-5 and TRBJ2-7; D is ambiguous. With 0 bases removed from V and 2 bases from J, the gap between germline ends came to 15 bases. From germline, CDR1 is SGHKS and CDR2 YYEKEE (reference sequence). This CDR3 region has 16 residues. CDR3 coding DNA: TGTGCCAGCAGCTTGGTGCCGCGAAGCCCTACCTACGAGCAGTACTTC. This sequence encodes CASSLVPRSPTYEQYF.

J is TRBJ2-2 and V is TRBV5-8; 7 positions agree with TRBD1. The CDR3 has 16 residues. V lost 4 bases and J lost 4; bases outside the gene matches: 10. Germline loops: CDR1 SGHTS, CDR2 YDEGEE. The CDR3 DNA reads as TGTGCCAGCAGCCTGCACATGGGACAGCGCACCGGGGAGCTGTTTTTT. Encoded protein: CASSLHMGQRTGELFF.

The genes are TRBV19 and TRBJ1-1; TRBD1 agrees at 7 bases. With V trimmed by 4 bases and J by 5 bases, 10 bases remained unmatched. The CDR3 totals 15 residues. From germline, CDR1 is LNHDA and CDR2 SQIVND (reference sequence). CDR3 region: CASSSLSTGKTEAFF. CDR3 in DNA: TGTGCCAGTAGTAGCCTCTCGACAGGGAAAACTGAAGCTTTCTTT.

This chain uses TRBV6-5 with TRBJ2-6; 7 nucleotides agree with TRBD1. V shed 9 bases, J shed 0 bases, and the junction held 5 bases outside the gene matches. The CDR3 sequence is 15 residues long. Germline V gene sequence: CDR1 MNHEY, CDR2 SVGAGI. The CDR3 DNA is TGTGCCAGTAGGGGGCAGTCCTCTGGGGCCAACGTCCTGACTTTC. Translated: CASRGQSSGANVLTF.

The chain couples TRBV6-6 to TRBJ2-1, with 11 bases lining up with TRBD2. Germline-derived CDR1 and CDR2 are MNHNY and SVGAGI (reference sequence). The V segment lost 5 bases and the J segment 6 bases; nucleotides outside the gene matches: 18. The CDR3 contains 19 residues. For the CDR3, the DNA is TGTGCCAGCAGTCAACCCGAAAGAGGACTAGCGGGTCAGTCCAATGAGCAGTTCTTC. Its protein is CASSQPERGLAGQSNEQFF.